A single sample is the source of the 11 T cell receptor beta chains below, sequenced in a study of graft-versus-host responses after intestinal transplantation. Libraries were prepared by immunoSEQ multiplex PCR; TCRdb keeps only in-frame clonotypes and omits some of them. Of about 12,000 clones in the sample, around 83% were seen once. This specimen consisted of PBMCs, obtained roughly 19 weeks after transplant. The receptors shown here come from a human patient who received an intestinal transplant, so some T cells may come from the graft donor.

The chain joins TRBV6-5 to TRBJ2-7; 9 positions agree with TRBD1. J was trimmed by 3 bases and V by 0 bases; bases with no gene match: 0. The CDR3 extends over 14 amino acids. Germline V gene data show CDR1 as MNHEY and CDR2 as SVGAGI. The CDR3: CASSYSTGGYEQYF. The CDR3 DNA reads as TGTGCCAGCAGTTACTCGACAGGGGGCTACGAGCAGTACTTC.

This chain connects TRBV6-1 to TRBJ2-3, with D perhaps TRBD2 (7 bases). Trimming pared 8 bases from V and 4 bases from J, leaving 16 bases between. This CDR3 contains 14 residues. Per germline, CDR1 MNHNS and CDR2 SASEGT. Here the CDR3 reads CASGEGEGPDTQYF. In nucleotides, the CDR3 is TGTGCCAGCGGGGAGGGGGAGGGCCCAGATACGCAGTATTTT.

The rearrangement joins TRBV30 to TRBJ2-4; the D is unclear. Germline loops: CDR1 GTSNPN, CDR2 SVGIG (reference sequence). Trimming took off 3 bases at V and 3 bases at J, with 12 bases between the two ends. This CDR3 has 14 residues. The CDR3 sequence: CAWSQGFGKNIQYF. CDR3 nucleotide sequence: TGTGCCTGGAGCCAAGGGTTCGGCAAAAACATTCAGTACTTC.

The J gene is TRBJ2-5, the V gene TRBV5-1; TRBD2 agrees at 9 bases. The CDR3 consists of 13 residues. CDR1 SGHRS and CDR2 YFSETQ come from the germline V gene. The V gene end was trimmed by 7 bases and the J gene end by 2 bases; junction bases not matched to a gene: 3. Here the CDR3 reads CASAGGGQETQYF. The DNA of the CDR3 is TGCGCCAGCGCGGGAGGGGGTCAAGAGACCCAGTACTTC.

The rearrangement joins TRBV11-3 to TRBJ2-2; D gene unclear. The ends were cut back, 0 bases at V and 5 bases at J, with 7 bases in the middle. The CDR3 totals 14 residues. The germline V gene encodes CDR1 SGHNT and CDR2 YENEEA. CDR3 in amino acids: CASSLETTTGELFF. The CDR3 bases are TGTGCCAGCAGCTTAGAGACAACGACCGGGGAGCTGTTTTTT.

J is TRBJ2-3 and V is TRBV15, with TRBD2 identical over 9 bases. V lost 2 bases to trimming and J lost 4 bases; unmatched junction nucleotides: 4. Looked up from germline, CDR1 is LNHNV and CDR2 is YYDKDF (reference sequence). The CDR3 has 15 amino acids. Written as DNA, the CDR3 is TGTGCCACCAGCAGACAGGCGGGAGGGCCAGATACGCAGTATTTT. It encodes CATSRQAGGPDTQYF.

V usage is TRBV6-5 and J usage is TRBJ1-2; D unresolved. The V gene lost 8 bases and the J gene lost 4 bases, with 14 bases spanning the gap. Germline CDR1 MNHEY, CDR2 SVGAGI. The CDR3 spans 13 residues. The CDR3 DNA follows: TGTGCCAGCTTACTTACACTCCGCTATGGCTACACCTTC. This sequence encodes CASLLTLRYGYTF.

V and J are TRBV6-5 and TRBJ1-2; 7 bases align to TRBD1. In germline, CDR1 is MNHEY, CDR2 SVGAGI. This CDR3 spans 15 amino acids. V shed 0 bases, J shed 3 bases, and the junction held 4 bases outside the gene matches. The CDR3 DNA reads as TGTGCCAGCAGTTACTCGTACAGGGGCTACTATGGCTACACCTTC. It codes for CASSYSYRGYYGYTF.

V is TRBV10-3 and J is TRBJ2-2; D gene ambiguous. Germline CDR1 and CDR2: ENHRY and SYGVKD. Trimming took 2 bases from V and 6 from J, leaving 19 bases between them. The CDR3 length is 17 residues. The CDR3 loop is CAISEPTEVVMAGELFF. The DNA of the CDR3 is TGTGCCATCAGTGAGCCGACTGAGGTTGTGATGGCCGGGGAGCTGTTTTTT.

This chain connects TRBV11-3 to TRBJ1-1, with 7 bases lining up with TRBD1. Germline CDR1 reads SGHNT; CDR2 reads YENEEA. Losses at the gene ends were 3 bases for V and 8 bases for J; bases not matched to a gene: 3. CDR3 length equals 12 residues. The CDR3 sequence is CASSFGTAEAFF. CDR3 sequence (DNA): TGTGCCAGCAGCTTCGGGACAGCGGAAGCTTTCTTT.

This chain joins TRBV28 and TRBJ1-2; D is uncertain. Trimming pared 7 bases from V and 1 base from J, leaving 10 bases between. The CDR3 spans 13 residues. CDR1 is MDHEN and CDR2 is SYDVKM in the germline V gene. CDR3 amino acids: CASTLAINYGYTF. The CDR3, as DNA: TGTGCCAGCACTTTGGCGATTAACTATGGCTACACCTTC.